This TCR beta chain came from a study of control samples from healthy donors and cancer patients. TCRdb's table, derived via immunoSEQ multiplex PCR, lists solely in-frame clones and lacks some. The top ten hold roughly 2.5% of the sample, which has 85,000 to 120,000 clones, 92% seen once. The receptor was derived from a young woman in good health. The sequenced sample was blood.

The CDR3 loop is CASSRVFSTEAFF. The CDR3 nucleotides are TGTGCCAGCAGCCGAGTGTTTAGCACTGAAGCTTTCTTT. This chain joins TRBV6-5 and TRBJ1-1; D unclear. The CDR3 contains 13 residues. The V end was cut by 6 bases, the J end by 4 bases, with 12 bases between. The germline V gene has CDR1 MNHEY and CDR2 SVGAGI.